The 24 T cell receptor beta chains below were found in one sample sequenced in a study of human T cells and chemical hapten exposure. TCRdb redid the calling of the RACE reads with MiXCR, one entry per CDR3 protein. Counted here are 380,000 or so distinct CDR3 sequences, about 5% occurring once; the ten biggest clones make up around 8.6%. Regarding time point: pre-sensitization, week 0. Treatment of the sample: therapeutic diphenylcyclopropenone sensitization with weekly scalp DPC. Sequencing used whole blood, obtained in connection with sensitization to the hapten diphenylcyclopropenone (DPC). The receptors shown here come from a young woman with alopecia areata. Some clones in this sample may be carry-over from other donors' samples.

This clonotype showed up many times. The chain combines TRBV6-1 with TRBJ2-4, with TRBD1 matching over 9 bases. The CDR3 sequence is 12 residues long. Germline values: CDR1 MNHNS, CDR2 SASEGT. The trim removed 3 bases at V and 9 bases at J, leaving 0 bases unmatched. The CDR3 reads CASSEDRGIQYF. CDR3 nucleotides: TGTGCCAGCAGTGAGGACAGGGGCATTCAGTACTTC.

This clonotype was observed many times. This chain links TRBV7-2 with TRBJ1-1, with D tentatively TRBD1 (5 bases). Germline values: CDR1 SGHTA, CDR2 FQGNSA. With 0 bases removed from V and 8 bases from J, the gap between germline ends came to 7 bases. The CDR3 loop spans 12 amino acids. The CDR3: CASSLATEEAFF. The CDR3 DNA follows: TGTGCCAGCAGCTTAGCGACAGAAGAAGCTTTCTTT.

The V gene is TRBV9, the J gene TRBJ2-2; unclear D gene. This CDR3 is 14 amino acids long. Per the germline V gene, CDR1 is SGDLS and CDR2 is YYNGEE. V was cut by 3 bases and J by 7 bases, with 13 bases left in between. The DNA of the CDR3 is TGTGCCAGCAGCGGCGCAGGAAATGTCGGGGAGCTGTTTTTT. It yields the protein CASSGAGNVGELFF.

This clonotype occurred many times. The rearrangement joins TRBV10-3 to TRBJ2-2; 7 bases match TRBD2. CDR1 and CDR2 (germline): ENHRY, SYGVKD. Unmatched junction bases numbered 5, after V lost 6 bases and J lost 7 bases. The CDR3 is 13 residues long. Written as DNA, the CDR3 is TGTGCCATCAGAGGACTAGAGGTCGGGGAGCTGTTTTTT. Translated: CAIRGLEVGELFF.

This clonotype showed up many times. The CDR3 sequence is CASSLLQGANYGYTF. CDR3 in DNA: TGTGCCAGCAGTTTACTACAGGGGGCAAACTATGGCTACACCTTC. The chain combines TRBV28 with TRBJ1-2; TRBD1 matches at 9 bases. Losses at the gene ends were 2 bases for V and 2 bases for J; bases not matched to a gene: 3. This CDR3 spans 15 amino acids. Germline CDR1 MDHEN, CDR2 SYDVKM.

This clonotype showed up just a few times. The chain joins TRBV7-2 to TRBJ1-2; possibly TRBD1 for D (5 bases). The CDR3 extends over 14 amino acids. The V and J ends lost 2 bases and 8 bases respectively, with 15 bases between them. The germline CDR1 and CDR2 sequences are SGHTA and FQGNSA. The CDR3 region has the DNA TGTGCCAGCAGCTTATTTAGGGACGGAGACGGCTACACCTTC. It translates to CASSLFRDGDGYTF.

V is TRBV20-1 and J is TRBJ2-3; D is ambiguous. CDR3 length: 12 residues. V lost 5 bases to trimming and J lost 5 bases, with 11 bases between them. CDR1 and CDR2 from the germline V gene are DFQATT and SNEGSKA (reference sequence). The CDR3 nucleotides are TGCAGTGCTGTCCGGGTAGGAGATACGCAGTATTTT. The encoded protein is CSAVRVGDTQYF.

The V and J genes are TRBV5-1 and TRBJ2-3, with D tentatively TRBD1 (5 bases). Per germline, CDR1 SGHRS and CDR2 YFSETQ. This CDR3 has 18 residues. The V gene lost 2 bases and the J gene lost 0 bases, with 19 bases spanning the gap. The CDR3 is CASSFFRDSLTSTDTQYF. As DNA, the CDR3 is TGCGCCAGCAGCTTTTTTCGCGACAGCCTAACTAGCACAGATACGCAGTATTTT.

This clonotype was seen only a few times. The V call is TRBV7-2, the J call TRBJ1-6; D unresolved. Trimming stripped 4 bases from V and 7 bases from J, with 20 bases between. Germline V gene lookup returns CDR1 SGHTA and CDR2 FQGNSA. CDR3 length: 17 residues. Here the CDR3 DNA reads TGTGCCAGCAGCTCCTCATGGACCGGCTACGGCAATTCACCCCTCCACTTT. Encoded protein: CASSSSWTGYGNSPLHF.

In this sample, this clonotype turned up a few times. The V gene is TRBV7-9, the J gene TRBJ2-3; TRBD2 matches 9 bases. CDR1 and CDR2 from the germline V gene are SEHNR and FQNEAQ (reference sequence). This CDR3 is built from 15 residues. V dropped 2 bases and J dropped 6; count of bases not matched to a gene: 6. CDR3 sequence: CASSLRAGGPDTQYF. The CDR3, as DNA: TGTGCCAGCAGCTTAAGGGCGGGGGGGCCGGATACGCAGTATTTT. Combining the CDR3 with reference TRBV7-9 and TRBJ2-3 gives the whole variable domain DTGVSQNPRHKITKRGQNVTFRCDPISEHNRLYWYRQTLGQGPEFLTYFQNEAQLEKSRLLSDRFSAERPKGSFSTLEIQRTEQGDSAMYLCASSLRAGGPDTQYFGPGTRLTVL.

This clonotype has more than one count but fewer than ten. This chain uses TRBV27 with TRBJ1-2; TRBD1 is a possible D gene (5 bases). The germline CDR1 and CDR2 sequences are MNHEY and SMNVEV (reference sequence). V dropped 2 bases and J dropped 8 bases, with 21 bases sitting between them. The CDR3 runs to 16 residues. The CDR3 loop is CASSLGDPATTGGYTF. CDR3 nucleotides: TGTGCCAGCAGTTTAGGGGACCCCGCCACGACGGGCGGCTACACCTTC.

In its sample, this clonotype was seen a few times. The rearrangement uses TRBV6-6 and TRBJ1-1, with D unresolved. The CDR3 contains 14 residues. CDR1 is MNHNY and CDR2 is SVGAGI in the germline V gene (reference sequence). V lost 5 bases and J lost 7, with 17 bases in between. Here the CDR3 reads CASSDPYRTGEAFF. The CDR3 nucleotides read TGTGCCAGCAGTGATCCCTATAGGACTGGTGAAGCTTTCTTT.

This clonotype showed up many times. V usage is TRBV29-1 and J usage is TRBJ2-5; D may correspond to TRBD1 or TRBD2 (5 bases each). CDR1 is SQVTM and CDR2 is ANQGSEA in the germline V gene. The CDR3 has 14 amino acids. The V end was cut by 7 bases, the J end by 5 bases, with 20 bases between. The CDR3 is CSATGTPQRETQYF. The DNA for the CDR3 is TGCAGCGCTACTGGGACCCCGCAACGGGAGACCCAGTACTTC. Filled out from reference TRBV29-1 and TRBJ2-5, the complete variable domain reads SAVISQKPSRDICQRGTSLTIQCQVDSQVTMMFWYRQQPGQSLTLIATANQGSEATYESGFVIDKFPISRPNLTFSTLTVSNMSPEDSSIYLCSATGTPQRETQYFGPGTRLLVL.

The chain combines TRBV6-5 with TRBJ1-1, with D uncertain. Germline CDR1 reads MNHEY; CDR2 reads SVGAGI. This CDR3 has 15 residues. Trimming took off 0 bases at V and 4 bases at J, with 12 bases between the two ends. This chain's CDR3 is CASSYSILDGTEAFF. For the CDR3, the DNA is TGTGCCAGCAGTTACTCGATCCTTGACGGCACTGAAGCTTTCTTT.

Many counts were recorded for this clonotype. The rearrangement joins TRBV20-1 to TRBJ1-1; D uncertain. V dropped 0 bases and J dropped 7 bases, with 21 bases sitting between them. This CDR3 is 16 amino acids long. Looked up from germline, CDR1 is DFQATT and CDR2 is SNEGSKA (reference sequence). For the CDR3, the DNA is TGCAGTGCTAGAGACCCCGGACGCGGCGGGGATGGTGAAGCTTTCTTT. Translation gives CSARDPGRGGDGEAFF.

Concerning this clonotype itself: Possible read error: a much larger clone is one base away. The rearrangement joins TRBV12-3 or TRBV12-4 to TRBJ1-5, with a tentative D call TRBD1 (5 bases). V gave up 5 bases and J gave up 0 bases, with 14 bases separating them. This CDR3 is 16 amino acids long. The CDR3 protein is CASSPYSGGSNQPQHF. CDR3 nucleotides: TGTGCCAGCAGTCCTTATAGTGGGGGTAGCAATCAGCCCCAGCATTTT.

The table lists this clonotype with many counts. The chain uses TRBV6-2 or TRBV6-3 and TRBJ2-5, with D tentatively TRBD1 (6 bases). V dropped 5 bases and J dropped 2 bases, with 18 bases sitting between them. Germline V lookup: CDR1 MNHEY, CDR2 SVGEGT. The CDR3 has 16 residues. CDR3 DNA: TGTGCCAGCAGTCCCCACAACGGACAGCTACAAGAGACCCAGTACTTC. Translating gives CASSPHNGQLQETQYF.

The chain links TRBV29-1 to TRBJ2-3; 7 bases fit TRBD2. V lost 0 bases and J lost 0; bases outside the gene matches: 9. The CDR3 consists of 17 residues. Germline values: CDR1 SQVTM, CDR2 ANQGSEA. CDR3 sequence reads: CSVEDPTSPVSTDTQYF. In DNA form, the CDR3 reads TGCAGCGTTGAAGACCCGACTAGCCCAGTGAGCACAGATACGCAGTATTTT.

The V gene is TRBV20-1, the J gene TRBJ2-4; tentatively, D is TRBD2 (5 bases). The CDR3 loop spans 16 amino acids. The V end lost 6 bases, the J end lost 3 bases, and 21 bases lay between the germline ends. From germline, CDR1 is DFQATT and CDR2 SNEGSKA (reference sequence). CDR3 region: CSAGSGEGWVKNIQYF. In nucleotides, the CDR3 is TGCAGTGCCGGCTCAGGAGAGGGATGGGTCAAAAACATTCAGTACTTC.

This clonotype was counted many times. This sequence joins TRBV12-3 or TRBV12-4 and TRBJ2-3; D is unclear. The CDR3 runs 14 residues. The V end lost 1 base, the J end lost 2 bases, and 7 bases lay between the germline ends. The CDR3 protein is CASSLDVSTDTQYF. The CDR3 nucleotides read TGTGCCAGCAGTTTAGATGTGTCCACAGATACGCAGTATTTT.

At least ten counts were recorded for this clonotype. The chain employs TRBV13 and TRBJ1-5; no clear D. The CDR3 is made up of 13 amino acids. CDR1 is PRHDT, CDR2 FYEKMQ, per germline (reference sequence). The V gene lost 5 bases and the J gene lost 9 bases, with 14 bases spanning the gap. CDR3 sequence: CASSLSGEGPQHF. The DNA for the CDR3 is TGTGCCAGCAGCCTTTCCGGTGAAGGGCCCCAGCATTTT.

This clonotype was seen at least ten times. The chain has TRBV2 and TRBJ1-2; D is unclear. The CDR3 has 12 amino acids. Per the germline V gene, CDR1 is SNHLY and CDR2 is FYNNEI. The germline V and J ends were trimmed by 4 bases and 7 bases, with 10 bases remaining between them. In DNA form, the CDR3 reads TGTGCCAGCAGTGTCAGCAAGCTTGGCTACACCTTC. Translation gives CASSVSKLGYTF.

The V call is TRBV10-3, the J call TRBJ2-3, with a tentative D call TRBD1 (6 bases). Germline CDR1 reads ENHRY; CDR2 reads SYGVKD. Trimming cost V 6 bases and J 1 base, with 14 bases left between them. This CDR3 region has 15 residues. The CDR3 DNA is TGTGCCATCAGGGGGGACAAGAGTGGCACAGATACGCAGTATTTT. It codes for CAIRGDKSGTDTQYF.

The chain is built from TRBV7-6 and TRBJ1-2, with no clear D. Germline lookup yields CDR1 SGHVS and CDR2 FNYEAQ. The CDR3 length is 15 residues. The CDR3 reads CAVGPSPLDQYGYTF. CDR3 coding DNA: TGTGCAGTCGGGCCCTCGCCATTAGACCAATATGGCTACACCTTC.